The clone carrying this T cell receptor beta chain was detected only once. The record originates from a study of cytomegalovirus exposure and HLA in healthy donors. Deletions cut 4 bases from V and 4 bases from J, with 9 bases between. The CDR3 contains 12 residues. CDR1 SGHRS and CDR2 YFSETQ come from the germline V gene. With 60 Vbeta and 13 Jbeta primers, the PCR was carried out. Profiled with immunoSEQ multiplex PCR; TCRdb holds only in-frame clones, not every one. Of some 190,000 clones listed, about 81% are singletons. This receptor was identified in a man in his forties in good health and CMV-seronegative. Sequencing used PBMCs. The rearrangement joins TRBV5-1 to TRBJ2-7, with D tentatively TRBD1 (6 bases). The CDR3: CASSRDIYEQYF. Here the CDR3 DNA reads TGCGCCAGCAGCCGGGACATTTACGAGCAGTACTTC.